Listed below are T cell receptor beta chains from one sample, sequenced in a study of blood T cell repertoires in COVID-19. Clones were read by immunoSEQ multiplex PCR, and TCRdb kept only the in-frame ones, dropping some. The sample consists of under 300,000 clones, about 89% of them appearing once. What was sequenced was PBMCs or T cells enriched from blood (not recorded which). The source of these receptors is a human donor in a cohort exposed to, infected with or recovered from COVID-19 (not recorded which). The donor label of this sample is uncertain. Both conserved end residues are part of each CDR3. Each record gives: V gene, J gene, D gene, CDR3 protein. The D gene is left open where the match is weak.

V gene: TRBV3-1/TRBV3-2
J gene: TRBJ2-3
D gene: TRBD2
CDR3 protein: CASSQAGGAADTQYF

V gene: TRBV4-1
J gene: TRBJ1-1
D gene: -
CDR3 protein: CASSQDVGGGTEAFF

V gene: TRBV6-6
J gene: TRBJ1-2
D gene: -
CDR3 protein: CASSSLGGENYGYTF

V gene: TRBV10-3
J gene: TRBJ2-2
D gene: -
CDR3 protein: CAISEDFSTTGELFF

V gene: TRBV19
J gene: TRBJ2-7
D gene: -
CDR3 protein: CASSGQGGHEQYF

V gene: TRBV24-1
J gene: TRBJ2-5
D gene: -
CDR3 protein: CATLGGPRQETQYF

V gene: TRBV24-1
J gene: TRBJ2-1
D gene: TRBD2
CDR3 protein: CATSDLWAGGKNEQFF

V gene: TRBV30
J gene: TRBJ1-6
D gene: TRBD1
CDR3 protein: CAWSRTGGWSPLHF

V gene: TRBV5-6
J gene: TRBJ1-6
D gene: TRBD1
CDR3 protein: CASSNDRGHSPLHF

V gene: TRBV5-3
J gene: TRBJ1-2
D gene: TRBD1
CDR3 protein: CARSSRDSLNYGYTF

V gene: TRBV3-1/TRBV3-2
J gene: TRBJ2-5
D gene: TRBD2
CDR3 protein: CASSQEWAGPGGYQETQYF

V gene: TRBV19
J gene: TRBJ2-6
D gene: TRBD1
CDR3 protein: CASTVTGGGGSGANVLTF

V gene: TRBV14
J gene: TRBJ1-1
D gene: -
CDR3 protein: CASSHWGLYRARTEAFF

V gene: TRBV7-9
J gene: TRBJ2-1
D gene: TRBD2
CDR3 protein: CASSPNGGVSYNEQFF

V gene: TRBV7-3
J gene: TRBJ2-5
D gene: -
CDR3 protein: CASSLTLEETQYF

V gene: TRBV2
J gene: TRBJ1-2
D gene: TRBD1
CDR3 protein: CATGTGGDYGYTF

V gene: TRBV19
J gene: TRBJ1-2
D gene: -
CDR3 protein: CASCDYPNYGYTF

V gene: TRBV24-1
J gene: TRBJ1-2
D gene: -
CDR3 protein: CATSDPKLDSRNYGYTF

V gene: TRBV27
J gene: TRBJ2-2
D gene: TRBD1
CDR3 protein: CASRLWTGDSGELFF

V gene: TRBV5-1
J gene: TRBJ2-7
D gene: TRBD1
CDR3 protein: CASRSGTGGIYEQYF

V gene: TRBV7-9
J gene: TRBJ2-2
D gene: -
CDR3 protein: CATRHRRPNTGELFF

V gene: TRBV21-1
J gene: TRBJ1-4
D gene: -
CDR3 protein: CASSKDGSCGSRRRLFF

V gene: TRBV30
J gene: TRBJ2-5
D gene: -
CDR3 protein: CAWSAGEGVETQYF

V gene: TRBV11-2
J gene: TRBJ1-1
D gene: TRBD1
CDR3 protein: CASRRYRGHTEAFF

V gene: TRBV18
J gene: TRBJ1-1
D gene: -
CDR3 protein: CASSPRTSGGAGNTEAFF

V gene: TRBV6-5
J gene: TRBJ1-1
D gene: TRBD1
CDR3 protein: CASRTGQGGSTEAFF

V gene: TRBV19
J gene: TRBJ1-3
D gene: -
CDR3 protein: CASSLRGSGNTIYF

V gene: TRBV3-1/TRBV3-2
J gene: TRBJ1-5
D gene: -
CDR3 protein: CASSQDSGLRQPQHF

V gene: TRBV29-1
J gene: TRBJ2-3
D gene: TRBD1
CDR3 protein: CSVVGQGRLTDTQYF

V gene: TRBV10-2
J gene: TRBJ2-3
D gene: -
CDR3 protein: CASSESRGLTDTQYF

V gene: TRBV6-5
J gene: TRBJ1-6
D gene: -
CDR3 protein: CASSYGGGINSPLHF

V gene: TRBV28
J gene: TRBJ1-5
D gene: TRBD1
CDR3 protein: CASSLTDREWGQPQHF

V gene: TRBV7-2
J gene: TRBJ1-2
D gene: -
CDR3 protein: CASSLIMMGGYTF

V gene: TRBV4-2
J gene: TRBJ1-6
D gene: -
CDR3 protein: CASSQEKRPLHF

V gene: TRBV10-3
J gene: TRBJ1-3
D gene: TRBD1
CDR3 protein: CAISPTGGSGNTIYF

V gene: TRBV5-1
J gene: TRBJ2-7
D gene: TRBD1
CDR3 protein: CASSPSPGQGYEQYF

V gene: TRBV27
J gene: TRBJ1-1
D gene: TRBD1
CDR3 protein: CASTTGRENTEAFF

V gene: TRBV9
J gene: TRBJ2-7
D gene: TRBD1
CDR3 protein: CASSVGTGGEQYF

V gene: TRBV30
J gene: TRBJ1-1
D gene: -
CDR3 protein: CAWSVGGGGAVEAFF

V gene: TRBV7-2
J gene: TRBJ2-7
D gene: -
CDR3 protein: CASSLGGTGKAPYEQYF

V gene: TRBV4-1
J gene: TRBJ1-2
D gene: -
CDR3 protein: CASSQGTLHGGYGYTF

V gene: TRBV2
J gene: TRBJ2-1
D gene: -
CDR3 protein: CASSEGGGPQFF

V gene: TRBV5-6
J gene: TRBJ1-3
D gene: -
CDR3 protein: CASSFLPGNTIYF

V gene: TRBV19
J gene: TRBJ2-5
D gene: -
CDR3 protein: CATGGAGETQYF

V gene: TRBV30
J gene: TRBJ1-5
D gene: TRBD1
CDR3 protein: CAWSRGPGAQPQHF

V gene: TRBV13
J gene: TRBJ2-1
D gene: TRBD2
CDR3 protein: CASSSVSGRDEQFF

V gene: TRBV4-1
J gene: TRBJ1-6
D gene: TRBD1
CDR3 protein: CASSQDSLPMWDSSPLHF

V gene: TRBV5-1
J gene: TRBJ2-3
D gene: TRBD2
CDR3 protein: CASSLVTSGPTDTQYF

V gene: TRBV7-9
J gene: TRBJ2-7
D gene: -
CDR3 protein: CASSDQTGTTYEQYF

V gene: TRBV10-2
J gene: TRBJ1-4
D gene: -
CDR3 protein: CASGPLANEKLFF

V gene: TRBV4-1
J gene: TRBJ2-7
D gene: -
CDR3 protein: CASSQAPRGSSYEQYF

V gene: TRBV19
J gene: TRBJ2-2
D gene: -
CDR3 protein: CASSIIAGWSTGELFF

V gene: TRBV4-3
J gene: TRBJ1-5
D gene: -
CDR3 protein: CASSQLIDQPQHF

V gene: TRBV5-1
J gene: TRBJ2-7
D gene: TRBD1
CDR3 protein: CASSLGLLQGINYEQYF

V gene: TRBV5-5
J gene: TRBJ2-7
D gene: -
CDR3 protein: CASSLAGTSYEQYF

V gene: TRBV9
J gene: TRBJ1-2
D gene: -
CDR3 protein: CASSVGQGANTF

V gene: TRBV7-9
J gene: TRBJ2-7
D gene: TRBD1
CDR3 protein: CASSNPLRTGDSYEQYF

V gene: TRBV30
J gene: TRBJ2-5
D gene: -
CDR3 protein: CAWTRRQETQYF

V gene: TRBV7-9
J gene: TRBJ2-1
D gene: -
CDR3 protein: CASSFRGTEQFF